This entry features one T cell receptor beta chain sequence. The ends were cut back, 8 bases at V and 0 bases at J, with 8 bases in the middle. Germline CDR1 is KGHDR and CDR2 is SFDVKD. The CDR3 is made up of 13 amino acids. Sequenced by immunoSEQ multiplex PCR; TCRdb stores in-frame clones only, minus some. The sample includes 350,000 to 600,000 clones, roughly nine tenths of them seen just once. The sample belongs to a study of Ad26.COV2.S vaccination and SARS-CoV-2 variants. For the study at large: Dosing was one shot or two shots 56 days apart.

Treatment of the sample: about 20 received Ad26.COV2.S at low or high dose, single or two shots; 5 received placebo; per-sample allocation not given. Sample collection was performed on day 63 after the first vaccine or placebo injection. The source material was peripheral blood, sampled in a trial of Ad26.COV2.S vaccine versus placebo. This TCR was recovered from a person aged 18-65 years who received the Ad26.COV2.S COVID-19 vaccine or a placebo. The rearrangement joins TRBV24-1 to TRBJ2-3, with no clear D. CDR3 in amino acids: CATNPRSTDTQYF. The CDR3 DNA reads as TGTGCCACCAACCCCCGGAGCACAGATACGCAGTATTTT.